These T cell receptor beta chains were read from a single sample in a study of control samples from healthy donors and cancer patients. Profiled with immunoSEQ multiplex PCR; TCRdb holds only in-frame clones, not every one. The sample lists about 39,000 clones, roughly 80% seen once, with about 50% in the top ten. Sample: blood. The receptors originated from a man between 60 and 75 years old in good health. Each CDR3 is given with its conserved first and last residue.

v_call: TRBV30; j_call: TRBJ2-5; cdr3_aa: CAWSPGGLETQYF
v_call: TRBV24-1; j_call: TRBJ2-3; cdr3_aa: CATSDPRTSGRTDTQYF
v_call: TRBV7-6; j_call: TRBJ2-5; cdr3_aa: CASSSGTSGQETQYF
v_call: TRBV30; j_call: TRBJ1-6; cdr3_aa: CAWRPRQGAISSYNSPLHF
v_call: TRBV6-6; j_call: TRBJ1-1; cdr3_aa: CASSYPLSQYTEAFF
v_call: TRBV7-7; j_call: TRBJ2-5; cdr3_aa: CASSPNPGGGETQYF
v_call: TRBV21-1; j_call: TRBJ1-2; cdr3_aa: CASSKFGEPAAYGYTF
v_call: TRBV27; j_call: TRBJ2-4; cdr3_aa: CASSFTRVQYF
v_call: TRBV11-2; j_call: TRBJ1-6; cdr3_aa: CASSLRGGRGGNSPLHF
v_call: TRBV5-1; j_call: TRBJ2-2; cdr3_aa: CASSFDLTNTGELFF
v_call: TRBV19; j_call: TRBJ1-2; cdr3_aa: CASSTARDPRGYTF
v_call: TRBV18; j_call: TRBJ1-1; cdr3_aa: CASSPTVGDTEAFF
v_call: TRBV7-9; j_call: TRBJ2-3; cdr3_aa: CASSWTGRTDTQYF
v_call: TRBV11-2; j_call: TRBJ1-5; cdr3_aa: CASSLGPGSNQPQHF
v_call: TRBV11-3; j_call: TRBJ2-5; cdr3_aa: CASSLSGGGETQYF
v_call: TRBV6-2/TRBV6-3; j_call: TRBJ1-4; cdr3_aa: CASSRDRRGEKLFF
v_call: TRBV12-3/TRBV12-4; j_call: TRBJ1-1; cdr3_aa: CASSFRGNTEAFF
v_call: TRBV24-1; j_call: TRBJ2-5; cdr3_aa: CATSDTQGAGETQYF
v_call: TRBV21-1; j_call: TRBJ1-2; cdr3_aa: CASITRRQVCCGYTF
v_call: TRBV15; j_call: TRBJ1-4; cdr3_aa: CATRAGGSNEKLFF
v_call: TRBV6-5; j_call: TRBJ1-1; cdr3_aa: CASSHRARNTEAFF
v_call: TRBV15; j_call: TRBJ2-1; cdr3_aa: CATSRDPAGFEQFF
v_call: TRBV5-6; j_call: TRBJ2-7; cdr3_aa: CASSYGTGGSYEQYF
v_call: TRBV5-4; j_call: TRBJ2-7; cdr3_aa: CASSLLQGGSYEQYF
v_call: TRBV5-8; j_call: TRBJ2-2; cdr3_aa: CASSLSLASGAYTGELFF
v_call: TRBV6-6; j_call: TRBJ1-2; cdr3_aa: CASSYYTNYGYTF
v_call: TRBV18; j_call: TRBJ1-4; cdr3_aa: CASSPAENRGEKLFF
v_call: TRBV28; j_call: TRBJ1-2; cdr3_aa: CASSSGQVGYGYTF
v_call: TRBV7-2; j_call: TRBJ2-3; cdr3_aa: CASSLASHRGDTQYF
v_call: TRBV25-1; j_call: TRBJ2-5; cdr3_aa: CASSEGAGLEKETQYF
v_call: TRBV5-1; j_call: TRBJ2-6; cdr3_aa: CASSLMFPSRLAGYSGANVLTF
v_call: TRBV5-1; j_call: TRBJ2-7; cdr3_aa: CASSPGTVSYEQYF
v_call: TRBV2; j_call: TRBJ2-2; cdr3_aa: CASSDAQAGTGELFF
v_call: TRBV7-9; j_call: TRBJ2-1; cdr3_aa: CASSSDYLSYNEQFF
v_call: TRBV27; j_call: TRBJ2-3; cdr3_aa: CASSLIVGYTDTQYF
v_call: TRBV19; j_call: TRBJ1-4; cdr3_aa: CASSIGSPGTRQTEKLFF
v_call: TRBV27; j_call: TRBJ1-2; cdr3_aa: CASSLAATDKYGYTF
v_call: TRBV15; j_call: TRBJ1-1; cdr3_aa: CASMTGQYTEAFF
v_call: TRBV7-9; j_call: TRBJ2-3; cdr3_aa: CASSHGYSTDTQYF
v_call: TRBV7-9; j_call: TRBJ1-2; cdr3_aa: CASSADIYGYTF
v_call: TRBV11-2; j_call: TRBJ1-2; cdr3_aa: CASSLPRQGVNYGYTF
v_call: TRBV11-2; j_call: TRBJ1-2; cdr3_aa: CASSRDGQFGYTF
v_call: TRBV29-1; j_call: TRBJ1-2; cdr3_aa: CSGWGGANYGYTF
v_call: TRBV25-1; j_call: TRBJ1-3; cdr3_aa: CASSDAGDSGNTIYF
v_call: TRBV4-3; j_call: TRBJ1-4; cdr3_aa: CASSPSGTRFNEKLFF
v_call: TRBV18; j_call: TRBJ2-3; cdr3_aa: CASSPGGGGTDTQYF
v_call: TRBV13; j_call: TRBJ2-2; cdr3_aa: CASHLRGAGELFF
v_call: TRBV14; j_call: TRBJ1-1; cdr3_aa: CASSQLTGWNTEAFF
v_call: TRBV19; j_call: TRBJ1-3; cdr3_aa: CASQGTAYSGNTIYF